This T cell receptor beta chain comes out of a study of blood T cell repertoires in COVID-19. Study-level background: Both acute and convalescent COVID-19 samples were obtained from the United States, Italy and Spain. In each case, the material was cDNA or gDNA derived from T cells, B-cell-depleted T cells, or PBMCs.

The method was immunoSEQ multiplex PCR; TCRdb's version includes in-frame clones alone and lacks a portion of them. Seen here are roughly 240,000 clones, approximately 85% observed once, and the top ten hold approximately 5.1%. Germline lookup yields CDR1 LGHNA and CDR2 YSLEER. CDR3 length: 14 amino acids. Trimming removed 3 bases from V and 3 bases from J, with 11 bases in between. One Seattle source followed patients from active infection through their disease course. The rearrangement joins TRBV4-3 to TRBJ1-1; weak D call: TRBD1 (6 bases). The sequenced material came from peripheral blood. This clonotype was sampled from a man between 45 and 60 years old with COVID-19, enrolled during active disease. The CDR3 DNA reads as TGCGCCAGCAGCCAGGGACATCAAGACACTGAAGCTTTCTTT. This translates into CASSQGHQDTEAFF.